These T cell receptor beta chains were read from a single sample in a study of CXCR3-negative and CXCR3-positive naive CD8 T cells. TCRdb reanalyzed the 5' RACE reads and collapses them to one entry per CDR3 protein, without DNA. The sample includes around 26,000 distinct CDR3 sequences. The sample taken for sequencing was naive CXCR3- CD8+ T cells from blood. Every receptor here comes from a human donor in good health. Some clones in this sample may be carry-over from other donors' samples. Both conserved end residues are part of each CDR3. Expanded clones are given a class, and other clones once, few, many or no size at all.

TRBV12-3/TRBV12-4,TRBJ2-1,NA,CASSMGLSQYNEQFF
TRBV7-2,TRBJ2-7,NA,CASTLGGSDEQYF
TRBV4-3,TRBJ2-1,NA,CASSQDPGGSYNEQFF
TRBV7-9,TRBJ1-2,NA,CASSEGVTYDSYGYTF
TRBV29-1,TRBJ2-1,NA,CSVPGLALNEQFF
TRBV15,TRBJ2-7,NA,CATSHGGGLYEQYF
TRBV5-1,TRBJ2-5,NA,CASSSNGYQETQYF
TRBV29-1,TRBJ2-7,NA,CSVVAGAYEQYF
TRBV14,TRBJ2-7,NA,CASSPRGQGSYEQYF
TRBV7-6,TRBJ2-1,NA,CASSPPDGTSGSNEQFF
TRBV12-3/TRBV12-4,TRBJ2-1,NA,CASSPGTASFNEQFF
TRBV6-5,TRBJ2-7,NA,CASSLSPGAAEQYF
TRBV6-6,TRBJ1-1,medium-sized,CASSYGGMNTEAFF
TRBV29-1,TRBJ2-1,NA,CSVEDLGLTSYNEQFF
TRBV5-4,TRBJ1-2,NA,CASNLQDAYNLTF
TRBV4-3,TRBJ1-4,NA,CASSGDSGTAEKLFF
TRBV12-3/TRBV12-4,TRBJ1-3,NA,CASSFSHGNTIYF
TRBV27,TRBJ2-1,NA,CASSSNMGTNEQFF
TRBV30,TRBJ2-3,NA,CAWSVGQMASTDTQYF
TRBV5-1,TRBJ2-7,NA,CASSPSTGFQTYEQYF
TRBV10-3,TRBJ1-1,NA,CAISENMVNTEAFF
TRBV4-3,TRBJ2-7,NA,CASSQEAPSYEQYF
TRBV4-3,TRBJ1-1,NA,CASSQVGMPIGGGVSTEAFF
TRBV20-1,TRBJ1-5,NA,CSASPLGQGGRQPQHF
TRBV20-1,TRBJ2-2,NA,CSARSPSGGDTGELFF
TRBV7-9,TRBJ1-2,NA,CASSLAADFHYGYTF
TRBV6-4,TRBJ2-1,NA,CASSSGGANEQFF
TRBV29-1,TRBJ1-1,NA,CSAEQGRTEAFF
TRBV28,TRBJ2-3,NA,CASSLAPGQGPDTQYF
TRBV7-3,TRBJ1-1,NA,CASSSTGLNTEAFF
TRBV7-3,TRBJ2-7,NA,CASSLGRGEQYF
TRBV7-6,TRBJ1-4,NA,CASSLEGNVANEKLFF
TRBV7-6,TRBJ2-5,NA,CASGKPRVEWETQYF
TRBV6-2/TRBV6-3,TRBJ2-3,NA,CASSWSGPRVDTQYF
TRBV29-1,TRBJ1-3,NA,CSVGGHGLSGNTIYF
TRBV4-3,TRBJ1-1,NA,CASSPYGNLNTEAFF
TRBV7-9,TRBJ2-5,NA,CASRARGQETQYF
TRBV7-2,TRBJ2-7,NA,CASSLSPRAPYEQYF
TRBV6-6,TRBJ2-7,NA,CASSPFRGGGYEQYF
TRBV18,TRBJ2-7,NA,CASSPPAVFGGYEQYF
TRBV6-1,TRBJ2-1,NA,CASRGPAGGLLDNEQFF
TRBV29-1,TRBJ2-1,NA,CSAQGWAYNEQFF
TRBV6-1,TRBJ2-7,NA,CASSEQGASDEQYF
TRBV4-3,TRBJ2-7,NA,CASSHLTGSTYEQYF
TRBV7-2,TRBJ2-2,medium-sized,CASSSPNTGELFF
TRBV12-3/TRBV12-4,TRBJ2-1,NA,CASTLFREPGNNEQFF
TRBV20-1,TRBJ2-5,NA,CSARGLAVAGGGVQETQYF
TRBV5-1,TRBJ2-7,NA,CASSLNGLDSSYEQYF
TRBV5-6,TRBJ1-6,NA,CASSTGGNSPLHF